The entry below describes one T cell receptor (beta chain). What it recognizes is unknown. This CDR3 is built from 15 residues. The V gene end was trimmed by 1 base and the J gene end by 1 base; junction bases not matched to a gene: 5. Per germline, CDR1 SQVTM and CDR2 ANQGSEA. This specimen comes from a study of regulatory T cells in long-lasting Graves disease. General study results and limits: Persistent patients shared more public clonotypes (approximately 2,900) than new patients (nearly 1,000). Segments TRBV28, TRBJ1-2 and TRBJ2-5 showed preferential usage in persistent disease.

Indicated time point: persistent/refractory GD, antithyroid drugs over 5 years with positive TRAb. TCR sequences were obtained from RNA taken from PBMCs. Graves' disease diagnoses used American Thyroid Association guidelines. Combining iRepertoire HTBI primers with Arm-PCR of CDR3 regions, the authors built TCR beta libraries. Per the authors' pipeline: Identified across the samples were 62 TRBV segments and about 14 TRBJ segments. TCRdb reprocessed the multiplex PCR reads via MiXCR and lists one record per CDR3 protein. Clone size and V and J calls follow TCRdb, not the original study. The sample contains roughly 300,000 distinct CDR3 sequences, roughly a fifth of which appear only once.

J is TRBJ1-1 and V is TRBV29-1; 8 nucleotides agree with TRBD1. Sequenced here: peripheral blood mononuclear cells (PBMCs), sampled when the disease was refractory, from a patient treated with antithyroid drugs. The receptor was derived from a female donor with Graves disease. The CDR3 here is CSVEGGTGENTEAFF. In DNA, the CDR3 is TGCAGCGTTGAAGGGGGGACAGGAGAGAACACTGAAGCTTTCTTT.